This T cell receptor beta chain was retrieved from a study of immune evolution from preneoplasia to lung adenocarcinoma. Study-level background: HLA loss of heterozygosity: about 7% AIS, under 19% MIA, over 25% ADC, none AAH.

Regarding the study as a whole: Clonality was highest in normal lung, lower in later-stage lesions apparently. Top clone frequencies peaked in normal lung, apparently declining through invasive adenocarcinoma.

J lost 4 bases, V lost 3 bases, and 7 bases had no gene match. This CDR3 has 15 amino acids. Looked up from germline, CDR1 is SGHRS and CDR2 is YFSETQ. Sequencing was performed with immunoSEQ multiplex PCR; in TCRdb, only in-frame clones are kept and a portion is missing. The sample records about 9,400 clones, nearly 90% being singletons. Notes on this clone: What it binds is unknown.

The chain recombines TRBV5-1 with TRBJ1-3; 7 bases align to TRBD1. The receptor was isolated from a person aged 65 to 79 with invasive lung adenocarcinoma. The sequenced material came from FFPE invasive lung adenocarcinoma tissue. CDR3 DNA: TGCGCCAGCAGCTCCACTACAGGGGAGGGAAACACCATATATTTT. This sequence encodes CASSSTTGEGNTIYF.